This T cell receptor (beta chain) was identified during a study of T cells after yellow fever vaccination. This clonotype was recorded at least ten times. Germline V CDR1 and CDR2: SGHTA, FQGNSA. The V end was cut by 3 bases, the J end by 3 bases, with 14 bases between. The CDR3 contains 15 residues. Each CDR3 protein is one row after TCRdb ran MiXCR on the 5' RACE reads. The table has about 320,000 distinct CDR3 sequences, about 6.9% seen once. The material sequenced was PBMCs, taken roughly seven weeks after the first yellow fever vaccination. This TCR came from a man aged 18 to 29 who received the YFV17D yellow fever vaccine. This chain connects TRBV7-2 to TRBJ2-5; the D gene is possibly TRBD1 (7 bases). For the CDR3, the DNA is TGTGCCAGCAGCTTGGGGGCAGGGGGGAAAGAGACCCAGTACTTC. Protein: CASSLGAGGKETQYF.